Listed below are T cell receptor beta chains from one sample, sequenced in a study of tumor and adjacent non-tumor tissue in lung cancer. Via MiXCR, TCRdb re-called the multiplex PCR reads, giving one row per CDR3 protein. Of 200,000 or so distinct CDR3 sequences listed, less than 80% are singletons. The sample comprised lung tumor tissue. The receptors come from a man aged 60-69 years with non-small cell lung cancer. CDR3s include the opening cysteine and the closing phenylalanine or tryptophan. The D gene is left open where the match is weak. Clone sizes are given selectively: once, few, many, or a class where the clone is expanded.

d_call clone_size j_call v_call cdr3_nt cdr3_aa
. . TRBJ2-2 TRBV7-8 TGTGCCAGCAGCTTAGCTGGACCCTCTGGCGGGGAGCTGTTTTTT CASSLAGPSGGELFF
TRBD2 once TRBJ2-7 TRBV6-2/TRBV6-3 TGTGCTAGGAGTTACGGGACTAGCGTTTCCTACGAGCAGTACTTC CARSYGTSVSYEQYF
TRBD1 . TRBJ1-5 TRBV12-3/TRBV12-4 TGTACCAGCAGTCCGACGACAGGGTTCAATCAGCCCCAGCATTTT CTSSPTTGFNQPQHF
. . TRBJ2-7 TRBV24-1 TGTGCCACCAGTGGGCAGGGATTCTACGAGCAGTACTTC CATSGQGFYEQYF
. . TRBJ2-3 TRBV5-1 TGCACCAGCAGCGTGGAGGAGGGAGCCATCACAGGTACGCAGTATTTT CTSSVEEGAITGTQYF
. . TRBJ1-1 TRBV20-1 TGCACTGCTAGGGCGGGACACACTAAAGCTTTCTTT CTARAGHTKAFF
. few TRBJ2-5 TRBV5-1 TGCGCCAGCAGCTTAGGACCTCAAGAGACCCAGTACTTC CASSLGPQETQYF
TRBD1 many TRBJ1-2 TRBV29-1 TGCAGCGTTTCACAGGGGGCCCGCGCCTATGGCTACACCTTC CSVSQGARAYGYTF
. . TRBJ1-2 TRBV4-1 TGCGCCAACAGCCAAGGACGTAGAGGGTGGTCTGGCTACACCTTC CANSQGRRGWSGYTF
. . TRBJ2-3 TRBV20-1 TGCAGTGCTAGTGAAGGGACCACATATATGCAGTTTTTT CSASEGTTYMQFF
. . TRBJ2-7 TRBV6-5 TGTGCCAGCATCGGACTGGAAGACTATGAGCAGTACTTC CASIGLEDYEQYF
. . TRBJ2-7 TRBV6-5 TGTGTCAGCAGTTATCTGGCAGTAGTCTCCTACGAGCAGTACTTC CVSSYLAVVSYEQYF
. . TRBJ1-5 TRBV4-1 TGCGCCAGCAGCCAAGAGTGGCAGGGAGCCCTGCCCCAGCACTTT CASSQEWQGALPQHF
. . TRBJ2-1 TRBV12-3/TRBV12-4 TGTGCCAGCAGATCCGCTAGCTTCATCCATGATCAGTTCTTC CASRSASFIHDQFF
. . TRBJ2-2 TRBV11-2 TGTGCCAGCAGCTTCACAGGGACCACGAACACCGGGGAGATGTTTTTT CASSFTGTTNTGEMFF
. many TRBJ2-1 TRBV6-1 TGTGCCAGCAGTGAAGTTGGGGCAGACTACAATGAGCAGTTCTTC CASSEVGADYNEQFF
. few TRBJ2-2 TRBV12-3/TRBV12-4 TGTGCCAGCAGTCCGGGACAAAACACCGGGGAGCTGTTTTTT CASSPGQNTGELFF
. . TRBJ2-3 TRBV11-3 TGTGCCAGCAGGCTGGGACTGATCGGCACAGATACGCAGTATTTT CASRLGLIGTDTQYF
. . TRBJ2-3 TRBV30 TGTGCCTGGAGTGTTCCAGGATTCAGAGATACGCAGTATTTT CAWSVPGFRDTQYF
TRBD1 many TRBJ2-2 TRBV6-1 TGTGCCAGCAGCTTCGGGACAGGGCCCACCGGGGAGCTGTTTTTT CASSFGTGPTGELFF
. once TRBJ2-2 TRBV12-3/TRBV12-4 TGTCCCAGCAGTTATGGGATCACCGGGGAGCTGTTTTTT CPSSYGITGELFF
. . TRBJ2-5 TRBV11-2 TGTGCCAGTAGCCAAGCGACGGACCAAGAGACCCAGTACTTC CASSQATDQETQYF
. few TRBJ2-3 TRBV10-1 TGCGCCAGCAGTGATGGGCAGGGCACAGATACGCAGTATTTT CASSDGQGTDTQYF
. . TRBJ2-7 TRBV11-2 TGTGCCAGCAGCTTATGGTGGGTGAGGAGACCCTACGAGCAGTACTTC CASSLWWVRRPYEQYF
. . TRBJ1-6 TRBV6-5 TGTGCCAGCAGTTACTCTACCACAGGGCTAGCTTCACCCCTCCACTTT CASSYSTTGLASPLHF
TRBD1 . TRBJ1-5 TRBV6-2/TRBV6-3 TGTGCCAGCGCTACTGAAGCAGGGGGCAATCAGCCCAAGCATTTT CASATEAGGNQPKHF
. . TRBJ1-3 TRBV12-3/TRBV12-4 TGTGCCAGCACCACAGGGTTCCGTACTGGAAACAACATATATTTT CASTTGFRTGNNIYF
TRBD1 few TRBJ1-2 TRBV13 TGTGCCAGCAGCTTTAACAGGGGCAACTATGGCTACACCTTC CASSFNRGNYGYTF
. . TRBJ2-1 TRBV5-4 TGTGCCAGCCCCGGGGCTAGCACCACCCCCAACAGTCAATACAATGAGCAGTTCTTC CASPGASTTPNSQYNEQFF
TRBD1 many TRBJ1-6 TRBV12-3/TRBV12-4 TGTGCCAGCAGCACAGGGACAGGGCCTATGCCCCTCCACTTT CASSTGTGPMPLHF
. . TRBJ2-5 TRBV7-2 TGTGCCAGCAGCTTCAGGGGAGGGGAGACCCAGTACTTC CASSFRGGETQYF
. . TRBJ2-7 TRBV11-3 TGTGCCAGCTCCGAGGTATGGCCACTAGCTCCGTCCGAGCAGTACTTC CASSEVWPLAPSEQYF
. . TRBJ2-5 TRBV2 TGTGCCAGCAGTACGATAGAGACCCAGTACTTC CASSTIETQYF
TRBD2 . TRBJ2-1 TRBV11-3 TGTGCCAGCAGCCAGGGACTAGTGGGGGGCTGCTCCTACAATGAGCAGTTCTTC CASSQGLVGGCSYNEQFF
. . TRBJ2-2 TRBV4-1 TGCGCCAGCAGCCATTTATCCAGGGAGCCGTTTTTT CASSHLSREPFF
. . TRBJ1-1 TRBV29-1 TGCAGCGCCCGACCGGCAGGGATCCCTGAAGCTTTCTTT CSARPAGIPEAFF
. many TRBJ2-1 TRBV28 TGTGCCAGCGCGGCAGTCAGCTCCTACAATGAGCAGTTCTTC CASAAVSSYNEQFF
TRBD2 once TRBJ2-1 TRBV11-3 TGTGCCAGCAGCTTGGACCTAACTAGCGAAGAGCAGTTCTTC CASSLDLTSEEQFF
. . TRBJ1-2 TRBV4-2 TGTGTCAGCAGCCCCACTGCGGGGACGGAGGGAGATGGCTACACCTTC CVSSPTAGTEGDGYTF
TRBD2 . TRBJ2-1 TRBV12-3/TRBV12-4 TGTGCCAACAGTCTAAGACTAGCCTATGAGCAGTTCTTC CANSLRLAYEQFF
. once TRBJ2-2 TRBV11-2 TGTGCCAACAGCTCGACAGTGATAATTACCGGAGAGCTGTTTTTT CANSSTVIITGELFF
. . TRBJ2-3 TRBV12-3/TRBV12-4 TGTGCCAGCAGTGTGAGGGAGGGCACAGATACGCAGTATTTT CASSVREGTDTQYF
TRBD2 . TRBJ2-1 TRBV6-6 TGTGCCAGCAGTTACTCTGTCTGGCGGGAGGGTAGTGGCGTTGAGCAGTTCTTC CASSYSVWREGSGVEQFF
. . TRBJ2-5 TRBV12-3/TRBV12-4 TGTGCCAGCAGTTTTCGACAGTTGAGGGGCGGTGAAGAGACCCAGTACTTC CASSFRQLRGGEETQYF
. . TRBJ2-2 TRBV5-8 TGTGCCAGCAGCCTACTAGTTACGGACGCCGGGGAGCTGTTTTTT CASSLLVTDAGELFF
. . TRBJ2-3 TRBV4-3 TGCGCCAGCAGTCAAGATTTCGAGTCCCCTATCGGGAGACGAAATACGCAGTATTTT CASSQDFESPIGRRNTQYF
. once TRBJ2-3 TRBV11-2 TGTGCCAGCAGCTTAGAGCCGGGACAAGGGCCAGATACGCAGTATTTT CASSLEPGQGPDTQYF